This TCR beta chain was captured in a study of a mutant IDH1 vaccine in newly diagnosed glioma. Assay: immunoSEQ multiplex PCR; the TCRdb copy retains only in-frame clones and omits some. The profile covers 25,000 to 30,000 clones, with under 85% appearing a single time and more than 5.5% taken by the ten largest. In regard to this clone: The antigen remains unidentified.

Time point indicated: week 5, during vaccination. Vaccination comprised doses that each held 300 ug of mutant IDH1 20-mer peptide, plus topical imiquimod. The germline gives CDR1 SGHRS, CDR2 YFSETQ. V was shortened by 6 bases and J by 1 base, with 10 bases between the two germline ends. The CDR3 loop spans 13 amino acids. Sample: PBMCs, taken from a glioma patient whose treatment included an IDH1 peptide vaccine. This chain connects TRBV5-1 to TRBJ1-1; D perhaps matches TRBD1 (6 bases). The clonotype comes from a man between 35 and 55 years old with glioma. Some clones in this sample may be carry-over from other donors' samples. The CDR3 bases are TGCGCCAGCAAGGGACACGCGAACACTGAAGCTTTCTTT. Translated: CASKGHANTEAFF. The whole variable domain, filled in from reference TRBV5-1 and TRBJ1-1, reads KAGVTQTPRYLIKTRGQQVTLSCSPISGHRSVSWYQQTPGQGLQFLFEYFSETQRNKGNFPGRFSGRQFSNSRSEMNVSTLELGDSALYLCASKGHANTEAFFGQGTRLTVV.